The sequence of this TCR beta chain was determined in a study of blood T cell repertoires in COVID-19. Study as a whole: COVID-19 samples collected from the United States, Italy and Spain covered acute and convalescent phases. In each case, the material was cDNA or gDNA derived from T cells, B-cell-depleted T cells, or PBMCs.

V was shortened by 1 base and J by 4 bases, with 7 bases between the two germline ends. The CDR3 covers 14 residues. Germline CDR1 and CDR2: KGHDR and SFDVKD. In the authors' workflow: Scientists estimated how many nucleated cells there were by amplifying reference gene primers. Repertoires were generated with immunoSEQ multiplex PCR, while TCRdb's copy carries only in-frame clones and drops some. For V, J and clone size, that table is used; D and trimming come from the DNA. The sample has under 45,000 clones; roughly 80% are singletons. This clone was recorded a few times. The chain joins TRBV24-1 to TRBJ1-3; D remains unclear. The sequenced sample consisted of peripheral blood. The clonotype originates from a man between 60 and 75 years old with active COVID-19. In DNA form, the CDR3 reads TGTGCCACCAGTGATTTAAGGAGAGGAAACACCATATATTTT. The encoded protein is CATSDLRRGNTIYF.